This record concerns one TCR beta chain sequence. The antigen is undetermined. The sample comes from a study of OX40 agonist ivuxolimab in advanced cancers. As for the study in general: Participants could have had prior anti-PD-1, anti-PD-L1 or anti-CTLA-4 therapy, and roughly 39% had some. Patients achieving partial responses numbered three: one hepatocellular carcinoma case and two cutaneous melanoma cases.

Profiled with immunoSEQ multiplex PCR; TCRdb holds only in-frame clones, not every one. The data contain 65,000 to 90,000 clones, more than 85% of them singletons. General study results and limits: Some nonresponders also had low normalized T-cell clonal expansion.

Germline-derived CDR1 and CDR2 are MNHEY and SVGAGI. V was pared by 8 bases and J by 10 bases, with 15 bases between. The CDR3 is 13 amino acids. The chain combines TRBV6-5 with TRBJ1-6, with D possibly TRBD1 on 6 matching bases. Sequencing was performed on CD4+ or CD8+ T cells sorted from blood, taken in a trial of the OX40 agonist ivuxolimab. The origin of this receptor is an adult with an advanced solid tumor such as melanoma, head and neck, liver or kidney cancer. CDR3 sequence reads: CASRQGGGSPLHF. The CDR3 bases are TGTGCCAGCCGCCAGGGCGGGGGCTCACCCCTCCACTTT.